This T cell receptor (beta chain) was sequenced for a study of blood T cell repertoires in COVID-19. Study at large: The origin of the acute and convalescent COVID-19 samples was the United States, Italy and Spain. PBMCs, B-cell-depleted T cells, or T cells provided the cDNA or gDNA that made up the material.

Using immunoSEQ multiplex PCR, the repertoire was profiled, and TCRdb retains in-frame clones only, with some absent. The table includes 350,000 to 450,000 clones, approximately 90% detected once. Cohort allocation depended upon clinical history that participants reported. Exposed volunteers were people who met a COVID-19 case within 2 weeks before study entry. The V and J ends lost 11 bases and 6 bases, in that order; junction bases with no gene match: 5. Germline values: CDR1 SEHNR, CDR2 FQNEAQ (reference sequence). The CDR3 is made up of 11 amino acids. The sequenced sample consisted of PBMCs or T cells enriched from blood (not recorded which). J is TRBJ1-2 and V is TRBV7-9, with 8 bases that match TRBD1. The sequence derives from a woman aged 35 to 49 who had been exposed to COVID-19. In DNA, the CDR3 is TGTGCCGGACAGGGCGGCCATGGCTACACCTTC. Its translation is CAGQGGHGYTF.